This T cell receptor (beta chain) stems from a study of blood T cell repertoires in COVID-19. The V end was cut by 1 base, the J end by 6 bases, with 13 bases between. Per germline, CDR1 LNHDA and CDR2 SQIVND (reference sequence). This CDR3 contains 15 residues. The protocol was immunoSEQ multiplex PCR, while the TCRdb copy is restricted to in-frame clones and leaves out a portion. The profile covers about 83,000 clones, with roughly 80% appearing a single time and 15% to 19% taken by the ten largest. The sequencing sample was made of peripheral blood. The chain links TRBV19 to TRBJ1-5; a weak D match, TRBD1 (6 bases). The clonotype comes from a woman older than 75 with acute or convalescent COVID-19. The CDR3 region has the DNA TGTGCCAGTAGTATAGTAATAGGGGGTTCTCAGCCCCAGCATTTT. Protein sequence: CASSIVIGGSQPQHF.